This TCR beta chain comes out of a study of blood T cell repertoires in COVID-19. The cohort comprised adults aged about 18 to 89 years residing in about two dozen US areas. Clinical history as reported by participants underpinned cohort assignment. Symptom resolution, clearance, or two negative PCRs marked the recovered donors of Cohort 3. Original processing methods: Scientists estimated how many nucleated cells there were by amplifying reference gene primers. Some clones are missing from TCRdb's copy, which holds only in-frame ones; the method was immunoSEQ multiplex PCR. V and J calls and clone size are those listed in that table; D and trimming were worked out from the DNA. The table lists about 370,000 clones, more than 80% of them singletons. This CDR3 has 15 amino acids. The V and J ends lost 2 bases and 0 bases respectively, with 12 bases between them. Germline V gene sequence: CDR1 SGHKS, CDR2 YYEKEE (reference sequence).

The sequence derives from a man aged 18 to 30 who had recovered from COVID-19. The rearrangement uses TRBV5-5 and TRBJ2-7, with a tentative D call TRBD2 (6 bases). The sample taken for sequencing was PBMCs or T cells enriched from blood (not recorded which). CDR3 sequence (DNA): TGTGCCAGCAGCTTATCGGGACTCCTCTCCTACGAGCAGTACTTC. Translated: CASSLSGLLSYEQYF.